This TCR beta chain was sequenced during a study of early T cells in non-severe SARS-CoV-2 infection. MiXCR, applied by TCRdb to the 5' RACE reads, yields one record per CDR3 protein. The table records tens of thousands of distinct CDR3 sequences, 11% of them present only once. This clonotype was counted only a few times. Losses at the gene ends were 4 bases for V and 5 bases for J; bases not matched to a gene: 4. Germline CDR1 KGHSH, CDR2 LQKENI. The CDR3 consists of 14 residues. The TCR sequence derives from an adult who was a healthcare worker with PCR-confirmed SARS-CoV-2 infection or an uninfected control (not recorded which). Source material: whole blood. V is TRBV18 and J is TRBJ1-4; 7 nucleotides line up with TRBD1. The DNA for the CDR3 is TGTGCCAGCTCACAGGACAGGCAGAATGAAAAACTGTTTTTT. Translation: CASSQDRQNEKLFF.